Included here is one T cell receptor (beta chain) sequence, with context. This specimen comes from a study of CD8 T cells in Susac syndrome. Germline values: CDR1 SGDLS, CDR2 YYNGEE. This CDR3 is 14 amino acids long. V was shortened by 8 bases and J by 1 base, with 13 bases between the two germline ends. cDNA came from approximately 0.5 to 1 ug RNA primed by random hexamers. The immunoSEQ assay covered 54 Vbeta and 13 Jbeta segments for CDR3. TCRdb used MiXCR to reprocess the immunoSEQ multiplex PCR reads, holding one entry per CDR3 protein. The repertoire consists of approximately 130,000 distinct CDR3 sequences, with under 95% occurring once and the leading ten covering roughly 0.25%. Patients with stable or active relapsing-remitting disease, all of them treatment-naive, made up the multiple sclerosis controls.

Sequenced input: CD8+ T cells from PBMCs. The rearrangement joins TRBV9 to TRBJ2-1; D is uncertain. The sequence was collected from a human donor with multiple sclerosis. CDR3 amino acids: CASSTGVSYNEQFF. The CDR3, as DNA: TGTGCCAGTTCGACTGGGGTTTCCTACAATGAGCAGTTCTTC.